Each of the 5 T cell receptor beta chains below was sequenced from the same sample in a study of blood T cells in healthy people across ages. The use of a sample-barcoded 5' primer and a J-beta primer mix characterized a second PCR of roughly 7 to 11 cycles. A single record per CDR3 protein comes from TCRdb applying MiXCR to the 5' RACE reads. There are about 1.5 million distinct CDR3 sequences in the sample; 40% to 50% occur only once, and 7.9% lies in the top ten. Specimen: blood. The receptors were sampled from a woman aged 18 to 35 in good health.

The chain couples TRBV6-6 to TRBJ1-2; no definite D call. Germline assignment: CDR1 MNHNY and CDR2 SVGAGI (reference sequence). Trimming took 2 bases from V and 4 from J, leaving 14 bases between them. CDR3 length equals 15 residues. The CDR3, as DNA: TGTGCCAGCAGTTACGGGCAGCAACCTAGCTATGGCTACACCTTC. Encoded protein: CASSYGQQPSYGYTF.

The CDR3 sequence is CSARVPSYNEQYF. In DNA, the CDR3 is TGCAGTGCTAGAGTGCCTTCCTACAATGAGCAGTACTTC. The chain uses TRBV20-1 and TRBJ2-1; D gene unclear. The DNA end is more similar to TRBJ2-7, so the J call may be wrong. From germline, CDR1 is DFQATT and CDR2 SNEGSKA (reference sequence). CDR3 length: 13 residues.

CDR3 residues: CASSPTSGGGNEQFF. The CDR3 DNA is TGTGCCAGCAGCCCCACTAGCGGAGGGGGCAATGAGCAGTTCTTC. The V gene is TRBV9, the J gene TRBJ2-1; the match to TRBD2 covers 8 bases. The CDR3 sequence is 15 residues long. Per germline, CDR1 SGDLS and CDR2 YYNGEE. V shed 4 bases, J shed 6 bases, and the junction held 9 bases outside the gene matches. Full variable domain (rest looked up from reference TRBV9 and TRBJ2-1): DSGVTQTPKHLITATGQRVTLRCSPRSGDLSVYWYQQSLDQGLQFLIQYYNGEERAKGNILERFSAQQFPDLHSELNLSSLELGDSALYFCASSPTSGGGNEQFFGPGTRLTVL.

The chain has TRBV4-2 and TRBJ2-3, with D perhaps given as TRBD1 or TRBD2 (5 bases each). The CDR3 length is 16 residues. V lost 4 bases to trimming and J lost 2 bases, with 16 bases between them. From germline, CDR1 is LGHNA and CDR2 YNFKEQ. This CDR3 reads CASSPEWGRTTDTQYF. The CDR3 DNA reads TGTGCCAGCAGCCCAGAATGGGGACGGACCACAGATACGCAGTATTTT.

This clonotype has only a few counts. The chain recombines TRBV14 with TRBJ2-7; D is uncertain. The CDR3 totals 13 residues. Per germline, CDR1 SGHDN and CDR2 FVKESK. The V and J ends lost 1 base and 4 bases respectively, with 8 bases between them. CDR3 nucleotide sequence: TGTGCCAGCAGCCAAGCCCCGGAGTACGAGCAGTACTTC. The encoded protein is CASSQAPEYEQYF.